This T cell receptor (beta chain) is drawn from a study of EBV T-cell therapy then PD-1 blockade in nasopharyngeal carcinoma. In regard to this clone: Its antigen is unknown.

Noted treatment: AdE1-LMPpoly-expanded autologous EBV-specific T-cell therapy followed by anti-PD-1 nivolumab. The method was immunoSEQ multiplex PCR; TCRdb's version includes in-frame clones alone and lacks a portion of them. The sample holds around 22,000 clones, over 75% seen once. Here the sequenced sample was CD8+ T cells from blood, taken at day -245 from a patient whose treatment included autologous EBV-specific T cells and nivolumab. This TCR was sampled from a man aged 35-49 years with nasopharyngeal carcinoma.

As DNA, the CDR3 is TGTGCCAGCAGTTTATCGATGTCCACGCATGGGCAAGAGACCCAGTACTTC. It is translated as CASSLSMSTHGQETQYF. The chain joins TRBV28 to TRBJ2-5; D gene uncertain. The germline CDR1 and CDR2 sequences are MDHEN and SYDVKM. The ends were cut back, 1 base at V and 2 bases at J, with 17 bases in the middle. The CDR3 sequence is 17 residues long.